This T cell receptor (beta chain) is drawn from a study of T cells in Graves' hyperthyroidism and ophthalmopathy. General study results and limits: Most thyroid clonotypes that were expanded above 0.001 also turned up in blood.

Hyperthyroidism, newly diagnosed and lasting under 2 months, affected patients aged 18 to 65. Diagnostic assessment was based on clinical symptoms, serum thyroxine and TRAb, thyroid ultrasound and orbital computed tomography. PBMCs were derived from roughly 10 ml fresh peripheral blood. In the case of this clonotype: Its antigen is still unknown.

V was trimmed by 4 bases and J by 1 base, leaving 10 bases between them. The germline gives CDR1 SGHTA, CDR2 FQGNSA. This CDR3 spans 14 amino acids. The investigators amplified TCR beta CDR3 regions from RNA transcripts. In the first-round RT-PCR of the TCR CDR3, the HTBI primer set was used. TCRdb reanalysed the multiplex PCR reads using MiXCR and keeps one entry per CDR3 protein. Of 300,000 to 400,000 distinct CDR3 sequences listed, about 15% are singletons. This receptor was obtained from a woman between 25 and 40 years old with Graves' hyperthyroidism. The gene calls are TRBV7-2 and TRBJ1-1, with D unresolved. The sequenced sample was blood. Here the CDR3 DNA reads TGTGCCAGCAGCTACATCCCTGCGAACACTGAAGCTTTCTTT. Encoded protein: CASSYIPANTEAFF.